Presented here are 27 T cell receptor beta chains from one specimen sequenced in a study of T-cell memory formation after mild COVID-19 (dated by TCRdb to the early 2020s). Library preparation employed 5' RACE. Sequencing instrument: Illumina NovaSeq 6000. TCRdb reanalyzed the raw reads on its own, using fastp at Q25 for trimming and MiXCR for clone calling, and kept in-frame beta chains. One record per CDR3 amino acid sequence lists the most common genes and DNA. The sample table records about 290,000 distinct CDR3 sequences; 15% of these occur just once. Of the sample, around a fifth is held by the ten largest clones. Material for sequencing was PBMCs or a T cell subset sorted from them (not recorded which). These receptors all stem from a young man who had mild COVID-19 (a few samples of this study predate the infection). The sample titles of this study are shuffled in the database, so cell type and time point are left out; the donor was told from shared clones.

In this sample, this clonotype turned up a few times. CDR3 protein: CSVEDRVDGELFF. Written as DNA, the CDR3 is TGCAGCGTTGAAGACAGGGTGGACGGGGAGCTGTTTTTT. The chain recombines TRBV29-1 with TRBJ2-2, with D perhaps TRBD1 (5 bases). The germline V gene has CDR1 SQVTM and CDR2 ANQGSEA. Trimming shortened V by 0 bases and J by 7 bases, and 9 bases separated the two germline ends. The CDR3 runs to 13 residues.

The DNA of the CDR3 is TGTGCCAGCAGCTTATGGTCCAGGGAAGGCTATGGCTACACCTTC. Translation: CASSLWSREGYGYTF. The chain employs TRBV11-2 and TRBJ1-2; TRBD1 might be the D (5 bases). Germline V gene lookup returns CDR1 SGHAT and CDR2 FQNNGV. This CDR3 comprises 15 residues. V shed 2 bases and J shed 4 bases, with 14 bases lying between them.

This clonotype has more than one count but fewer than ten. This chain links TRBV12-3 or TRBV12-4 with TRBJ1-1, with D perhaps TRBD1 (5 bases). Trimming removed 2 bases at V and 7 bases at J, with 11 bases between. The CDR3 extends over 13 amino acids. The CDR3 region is CASSLPGINEAFF. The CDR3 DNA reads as TGTGCCAGCAGTTTACCAGGGATCAATGAAGCTTTCTTT.

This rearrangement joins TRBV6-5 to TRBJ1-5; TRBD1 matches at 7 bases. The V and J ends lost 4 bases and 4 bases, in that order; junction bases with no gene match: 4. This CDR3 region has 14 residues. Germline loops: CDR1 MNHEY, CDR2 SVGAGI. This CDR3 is CASSLYRGNQPQHF. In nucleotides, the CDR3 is TGTGCCAGCAGTTTGTACAGGGGAAATCAGCCCCAGCATTTT.

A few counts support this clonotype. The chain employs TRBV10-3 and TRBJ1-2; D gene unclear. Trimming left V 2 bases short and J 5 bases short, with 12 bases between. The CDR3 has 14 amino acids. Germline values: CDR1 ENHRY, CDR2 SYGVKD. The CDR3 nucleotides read TGTGCCATCAGTGAGCGGCAGATCGGTTATGGCTACACCTTC. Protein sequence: CAISERQIGYGYTF.

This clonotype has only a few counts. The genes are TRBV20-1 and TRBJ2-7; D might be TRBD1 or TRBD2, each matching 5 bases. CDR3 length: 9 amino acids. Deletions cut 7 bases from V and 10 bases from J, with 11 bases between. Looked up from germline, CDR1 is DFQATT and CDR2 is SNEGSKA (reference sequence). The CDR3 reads CSGPRDQYV. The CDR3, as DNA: TGCAGTGGACCAAGGGACCAGTACGTC.

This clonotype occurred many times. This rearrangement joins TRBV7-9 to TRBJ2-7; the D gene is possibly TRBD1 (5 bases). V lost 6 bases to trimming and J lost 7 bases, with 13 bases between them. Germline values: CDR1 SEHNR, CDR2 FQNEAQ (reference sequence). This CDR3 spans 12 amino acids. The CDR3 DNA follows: TGTGCCAGCAGGATCCAGGGTAGGGAGCAGTACTTC. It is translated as CASRIQGREQYF.

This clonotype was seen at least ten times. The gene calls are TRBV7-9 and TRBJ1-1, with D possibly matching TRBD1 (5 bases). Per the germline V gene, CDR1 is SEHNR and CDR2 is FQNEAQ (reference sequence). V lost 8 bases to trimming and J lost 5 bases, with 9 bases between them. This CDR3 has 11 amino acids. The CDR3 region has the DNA TGTGCCAGCTCACGGGGGACTGAAGCTTTCTTT. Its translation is CASSRGTEAFF. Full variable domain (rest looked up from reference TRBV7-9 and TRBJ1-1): DTGVSQNPRHKITKRGQNVTFRCDPISEHNRLYWYRQTLGQGPEFLTYFQNEAQLEKSRLLSDRFSAERPKGSFSTLEIQRTEQGDSAMYLCASSRGTEAFFGQGTRLTVV.

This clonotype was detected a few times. CDR3 protein: CASPDSYNSPLHF. In DNA form, the CDR3 reads TGTGCCAGTCCGGACTCCTATAATTCACCCCTCCACTTT. The V call is TRBV12-3 or TRBV12-4, the J call TRBJ1-6, with D unclear. CDR3 size: 13 residues. Between the trimmed V and J ends, which lost 9 bases and 0 bases, there was a span of 6 bases.

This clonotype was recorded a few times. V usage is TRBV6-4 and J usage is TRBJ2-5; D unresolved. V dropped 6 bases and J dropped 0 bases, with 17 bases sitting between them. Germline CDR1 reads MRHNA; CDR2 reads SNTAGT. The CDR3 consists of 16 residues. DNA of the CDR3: TGTGCCAGCAGGACATCTATAGGACGGTACCAAGAGACCCAGTACTTC. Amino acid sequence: CASRTSIGRYQETQYF.

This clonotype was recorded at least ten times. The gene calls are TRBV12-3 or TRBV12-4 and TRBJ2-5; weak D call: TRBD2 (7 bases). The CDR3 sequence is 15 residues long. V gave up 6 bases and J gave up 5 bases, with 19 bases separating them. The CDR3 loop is CASSSPGEGGETQYF. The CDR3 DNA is TGTGCCAGCAGCTCTCCCGGGGAGGGGGGGGAGACCCAGTACTTC.

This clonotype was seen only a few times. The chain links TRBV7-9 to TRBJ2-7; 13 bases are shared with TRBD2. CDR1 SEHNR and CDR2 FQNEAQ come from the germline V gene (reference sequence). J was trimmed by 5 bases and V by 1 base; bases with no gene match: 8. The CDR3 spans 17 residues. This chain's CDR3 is CASSLERWTSGGHEQYF. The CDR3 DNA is TGTGCCAGCAGCTTAGAGAGGTGGACTAGCGGGGGACACGAGCAGTACTTC.

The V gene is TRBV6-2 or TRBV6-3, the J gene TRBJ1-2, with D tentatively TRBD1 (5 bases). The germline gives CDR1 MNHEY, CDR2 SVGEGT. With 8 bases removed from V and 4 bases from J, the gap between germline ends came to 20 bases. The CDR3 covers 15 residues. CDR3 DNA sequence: TGTGCCAGCTCGTTCCGTCTGAAGGGGACCTATGGCTACACCTTC. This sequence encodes CASSFRLKGTYGYTF.

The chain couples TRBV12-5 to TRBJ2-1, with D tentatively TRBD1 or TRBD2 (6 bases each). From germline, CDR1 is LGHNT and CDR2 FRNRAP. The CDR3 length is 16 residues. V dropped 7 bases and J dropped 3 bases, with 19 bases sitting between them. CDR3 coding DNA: TGTGCTAGTGACGATCCCAAGGGGGGAGACTACAATGAGCAGTTCTTC. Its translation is CASDDPKGGDYNEQFF. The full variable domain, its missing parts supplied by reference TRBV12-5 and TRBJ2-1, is DARVTQTPRHKVTEMGQEVTMRCQPILGHNTVFWYRQTMMQGLELLAYFRNRAPLDDSGMPKDRFSAEMPDATLATLKIQPSEPRDSAVYFCASDDPKGGDYNEQFFGPGTRLTVL.

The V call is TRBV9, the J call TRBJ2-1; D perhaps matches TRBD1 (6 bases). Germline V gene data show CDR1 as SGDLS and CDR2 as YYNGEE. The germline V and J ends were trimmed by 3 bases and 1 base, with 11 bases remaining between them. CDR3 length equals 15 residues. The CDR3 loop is CASSAAGVSYNEQFF. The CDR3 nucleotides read TGTGCCAGCAGCGCCGCAGGGGTTTCCTACAATGAGCAGTTCTTC.

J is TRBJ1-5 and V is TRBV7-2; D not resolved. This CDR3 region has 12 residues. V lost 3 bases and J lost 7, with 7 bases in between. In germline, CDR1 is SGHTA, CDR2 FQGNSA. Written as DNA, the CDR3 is TGTGCCAGCAGCTTTGAGGGCCAGCCCCAGCATTTT. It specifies CASSFEGQPQHF. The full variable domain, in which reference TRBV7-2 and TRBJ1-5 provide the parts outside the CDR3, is GAGVSQSPSNKVTEKGKDVELRCDPISGHTALYWYRQSLGQGLEFLIYFQGNSAPDKSGLPSDRFSAERTGGSVSTLTIQRTQQEDSAVYLCASSFEGQPQHFGDGTRLSIL.

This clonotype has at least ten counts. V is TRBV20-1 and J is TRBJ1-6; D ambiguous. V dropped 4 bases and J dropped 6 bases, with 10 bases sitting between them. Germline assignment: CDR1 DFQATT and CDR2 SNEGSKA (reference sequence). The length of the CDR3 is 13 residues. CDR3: CSAIGQTNSPLHF. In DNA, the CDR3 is TGCAGTGCTATCGGGCAGACTAATTCACCCCTCCACTTT.

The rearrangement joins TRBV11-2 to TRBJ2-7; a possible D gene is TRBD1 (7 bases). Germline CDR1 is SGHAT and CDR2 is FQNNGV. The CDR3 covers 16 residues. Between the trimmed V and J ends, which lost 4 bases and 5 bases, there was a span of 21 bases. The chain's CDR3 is CASSSGGQTFLHEQYF. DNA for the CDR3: TGTGCCAGCAGCTCCGGGGGACAGACATTTCTCCACGAGCAGTACTTC.

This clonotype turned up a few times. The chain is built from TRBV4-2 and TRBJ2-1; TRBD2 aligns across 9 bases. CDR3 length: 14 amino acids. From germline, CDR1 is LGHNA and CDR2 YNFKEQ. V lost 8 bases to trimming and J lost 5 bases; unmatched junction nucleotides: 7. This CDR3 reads CASRGGAEHNEQFF. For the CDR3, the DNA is TGTGCCAGCCGCGGGGGGGCCGAACACAATGAGCAGTTCTTC.

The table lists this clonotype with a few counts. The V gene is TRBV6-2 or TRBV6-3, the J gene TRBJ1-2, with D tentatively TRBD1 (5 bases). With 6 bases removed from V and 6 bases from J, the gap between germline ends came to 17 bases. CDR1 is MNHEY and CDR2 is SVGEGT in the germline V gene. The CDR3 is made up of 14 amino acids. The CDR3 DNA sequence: TGTGCCAGCAGCCCTCCGGGACCCTGGAATGGCTACACCTTC. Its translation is CASSPPGPWNGYTF.

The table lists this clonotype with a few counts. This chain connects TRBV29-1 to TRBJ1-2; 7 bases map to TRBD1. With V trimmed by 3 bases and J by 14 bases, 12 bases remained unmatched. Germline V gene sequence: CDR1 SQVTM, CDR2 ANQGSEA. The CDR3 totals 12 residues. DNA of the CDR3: TGCAGCGTTGACAGGAGCTTAGGGGGCTGGACCTTC. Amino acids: CSVDRSLGGWTF.

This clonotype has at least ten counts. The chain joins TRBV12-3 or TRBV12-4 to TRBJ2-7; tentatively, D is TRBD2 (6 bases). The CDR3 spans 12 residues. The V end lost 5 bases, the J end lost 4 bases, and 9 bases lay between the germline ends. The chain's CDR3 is CASSPGTYEQYV. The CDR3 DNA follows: TGTGCCAGCAGTCCTGGGACTTACGAGCAGTACGTC.

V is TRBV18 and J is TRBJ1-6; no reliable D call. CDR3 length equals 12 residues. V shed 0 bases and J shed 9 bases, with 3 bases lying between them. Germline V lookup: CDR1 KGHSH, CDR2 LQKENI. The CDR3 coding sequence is TGTGCCAGCTCACCACCGCGTTCACCCCTCCACTTT. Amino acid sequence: CASSPPRSPLHF.

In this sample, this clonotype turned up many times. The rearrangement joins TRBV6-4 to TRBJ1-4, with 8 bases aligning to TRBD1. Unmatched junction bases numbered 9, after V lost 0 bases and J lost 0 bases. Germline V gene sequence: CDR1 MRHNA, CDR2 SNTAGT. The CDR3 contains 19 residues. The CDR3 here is CASSDSWTGWSATNEKLFF. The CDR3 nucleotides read TGTGCCAGCAGTGACTCTTGGACAGGGTGGTCCGCAACTAATGAAAAACTGTTTTTT.

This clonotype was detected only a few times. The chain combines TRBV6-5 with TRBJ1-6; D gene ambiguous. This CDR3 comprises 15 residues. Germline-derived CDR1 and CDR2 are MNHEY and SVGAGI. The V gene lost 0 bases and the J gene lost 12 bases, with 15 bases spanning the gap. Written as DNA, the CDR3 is TGTGCCAGCAGTTACTCCCGAGGTTCATTGGTACCCCTCCACTTT. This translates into CASSYSRGSLVPLHF.

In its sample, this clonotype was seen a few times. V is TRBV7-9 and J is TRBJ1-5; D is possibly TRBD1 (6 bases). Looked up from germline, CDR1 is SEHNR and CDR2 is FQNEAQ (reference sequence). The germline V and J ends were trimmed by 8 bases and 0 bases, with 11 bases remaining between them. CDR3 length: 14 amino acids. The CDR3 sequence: CASWSGDSNQPQHF. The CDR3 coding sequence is TGTGCCAGCTGGTCAGGGGATAGCAATCAGCCCCAGCATTTT.

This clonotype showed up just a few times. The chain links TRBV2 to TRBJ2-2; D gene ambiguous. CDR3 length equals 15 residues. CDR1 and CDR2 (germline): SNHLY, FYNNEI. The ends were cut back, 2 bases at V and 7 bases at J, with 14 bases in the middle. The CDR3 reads CASSERASEVGELFF. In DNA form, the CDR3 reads TGTGCCAGCAGTGAAAGGGCTAGTGAGGTCGGGGAGCTGTTTTTT.